The 25 T cell receptor beta chains listed next were all sequenced from one sample in a study of blood T cell repertoires in COVID-19. Only in-frame clones appear in the TCRdb table, and some are missing; sequencing was by immunoSEQ multiplex PCR. The profile covers about 250,000 clones, with approximately 88% appearing a single time and roughly 6% taken by the ten largest. Sequencing was done on a sample of peripheral blood. The receptors derive from a woman in her thirties with COVID-19, enrolled during active disease.

The rearrangement uses TRBV28 and TRBJ2-6, with TRBD2 as a possible D gene (6 bases). This CDR3 spans 14 amino acids. Germline V lookup: CDR1 MDHEN, CDR2 SYDVKM. V lost 5 bases, J lost 4 bases, and 9 bases lay in between. As DNA, the CDR3 is TGTGCCAGCAGTGCGGCGGGGGGGGCCAACGTCCTGACTTTC. This sequence encodes CASSAAGGANVLTF.

Turning to this clone: A much larger clone lies one base from this, so it may be a read error. The chain combines TRBV4-2 with TRBJ2-2, with D unclear. CDR3 size: 12 residues. V was clipped by 4 bases and J by 4 bases, with 4 bases between them. Per germline, CDR1 LGHNA and CDR2 YNFKEQ. The CDR3 region has the DNA TGTGCCAGCAGCCTTAGCACCGGGGAGCTGTTTTTT. This translates into CASSLSTGELFF.

The chain has TRBV18 and TRBJ2-5, with 7 bases identical to TRBD1. The trim removed 3 bases at V and 5 bases at J, leaving 3 bases unmatched. This CDR3 is 13 amino acids long. Germline CDR1 and CDR2: KGHSH and LQKENI. The DNA for the CDR3 is TGTGCCAGCTCACCGGGACAGATGGAGACCCAGTACTTC. Encoded protein: CASSPGQMETQYF.

This clone occurred once. The chain combines TRBV14 with TRBJ2-1, with 12 bases that match TRBD2. Trimming cost V 3 bases and J 9 bases; bases outside gene matches: 9. Germline V lookup: CDR1 SGHDN, CDR2 FVKESK. The CDR3 spans 16 residues. The CDR3 DNA reads TGTGCCAGCAGCCAGAGAAGGGCTAGCGGGAGGGTTGAGCAGTTCTTC. It translates to CASSQRRASGRVEQFF.

The chain joins TRBV19 to TRBJ1-5; D is possibly TRBD1 (6 bases). Germline V gene sequence: CDR1 LNHDA, CDR2 SQIVND (reference sequence). Trimming left V 6 bases short and J 6 bases short, with 15 bases between. This CDR3 contains 14 residues. This CDR3 is CASRPNRVGQPQHF. In DNA, the CDR3 is TGTGCCAGTAGGCCAAACAGGGTGGGTCAGCCCCAGCATTTT.

The chain links TRBV2 to TRBJ1-5; no reliable D call. CDR3 length equals 15 residues. V lost 3 bases to trimming and J lost 6 bases, with 15 bases between them. Germline V lookup: CDR1 SNHLY, CDR2 FYNNEI. This chain's CDR3 is CASSESGVGFQPQHF. In nucleotides, the CDR3 is TGTGCCAGCAGTGAGTCCGGGGTGGGTTTTCAGCCCCAGCATTTT. Full variable domain (rest looked up from reference TRBV2 and TRBJ1-5): EPEVTQTPSHQVTQMGQEVILRCVPISNHLYFYWYRQILGQKVEFLVSFYNNEISEKSEIFDDQFSVERPDGSNFTLKIRSTKLEDSAMYFCASSESGVGFQPQHFGDGTRLSIL.

The chain recombines TRBV6-1 with TRBJ2-7; the match to TRBD1 covers 9 bases. The CDR3 length is 16 residues. V lost 3 bases, J lost 3 bases, and 9 bases stayed unmatched. In germline, CDR1 is MNHNS, CDR2 SASEGT. The CDR3: CASSDGDREPYYEQYF. DNA for the CDR3: TGTGCCAGCAGTGACGGGGACAGGGAGCCTTACTACGAGCAGTACTTC.

J is TRBJ2-3 and V is TRBV5-1, with D possibly matching TRBD1 (6 bases). The length of the CDR3 is 13 residues. The ends were cut back, 3 bases at V and 4 bases at J, with 9 bases in the middle. Germline loops: CDR1 SGHRS, CDR2 YFSETQ. CDR3 sequence reads: CASSSPGADTQYF. Written as DNA, the CDR3 is TGCGCCAGCAGCTCACCAGGGGCAGATACGCAGTATTTT.

The genes are TRBV27 and TRBJ2-1; D is ambiguous. This CDR3 comprises 14 residues. Per germline, CDR1 MNHEY and CDR2 SMNVEV (reference sequence). Between the trimmed V and J ends, which lost 0 bases and 4 bases, there was a span of 7 bases. The DNA for the CDR3 is TGTGCCAGCAGTTTATCTAGCCCGTACAATGAGCAGTTCTTC. It codes for CASSLSSPYNEQFF.

The rearrangement joins TRBV9 to TRBJ2-1, with D possibly being TRBD2 (5 bases). The CDR3 has 13 amino acids. CDR1 and CDR2 from the germline V gene are SGDLS and YYNGEE. Trimming removed 0 bases from V and 6 bases from J, with 7 bases in between. The CDR3: CASSVGLANEQFF. The CDR3 nucleotides read TGTGCCAGCAGCGTAGGTCTAGCCAATGAGCAGTTCTTC. The variable domain in full, with the rest retrieved from reference TRBV9 and TRBJ2-1, is DSGVTQTPKHLITATGQRVTLRCSPRSGDLSVYWYQQSLDQGLQFLIQYYNGEERAKGNILERFSAQQFPDLHSELNLSSLELGDSALYFCASSVGLANEQFFGPGTRLTVL.

This clone was observed many times. This sequence joins TRBV10-2 and TRBJ2-7; D unresolved. CDR1 and CDR2 (germline): WSHSY, SAAADI. Trimming shortened V by 2 bases and J by 3 bases, and 8 bases separated the two germline ends. CDR3 length: 13 residues. CDR3 in amino acids: CASSENYYYEQYV. CDR3 bases: TGCGCCAGCAGTGAGAACTACTACTACGAGCAGTACGTC.

The J gene is TRBJ2-5, the V gene TRBV11-2, with TRBD2 matching over 7 bases. CDR3 length: 14 residues. Germline trimming cut 6 bases from V and 5 bases from J; bases unmatched to any gene: 9. Germline V gives CDR1 SGHAT, CDR2 FQNNGV. CDR3 DNA: TGTGCCAGCAGTCTTAGCGCGGGAGTGGAGACCCAGTACTTC. It translates to CASSLSAGVETQYF.

The chain recombines TRBV5-6 with TRBJ2-7; D unresolved. Trimming took 7 bases from V and 1 from J, leaving 9 bases between them. This CDR3 spans 12 amino acids. CDR1 and CDR2 from the germline V gene are SGHDT and YYEEEE. CDR3 loop: CASSYSSYEQYF. CDR3 DNA: TGTGCCAGCTCCTACAGTTCCTACGAGCAGTACTTC.

The CDR3 DNA follows: TGCGCCAGCGGGACAGGGAACACCGGGGAGCTGTTTTTT. Translation: CASGTGNTGELFF. The chain links TRBV5-1 to TRBJ2-2, with 8 bases fitting TRBD1. This CDR3 spans 13 amino acids. V shed 7 bases and J 1 base; nucleotides not matched to a gene: 0. Germline CDR1 is SGHRS and CDR2 is YFSETQ.

The J gene is TRBJ2-1, the V gene TRBV2; TRBD1 matches at 8 bases. The CDR3 totals 12 residues. Trimming cost V 6 bases and J 15 bases; bases outside gene matches: 10. CDR1 and CDR2 from the germline V gene are SNHLY and FYNNEI. CDR3 sequence reads: CASSLDRGSGFF. The CDR3 DNA sequence: TGTGCCAGCAGCCTTGACAGGGGAAGTGGGTTCTTC.

The rearrangement joins TRBV7-8 to TRBJ2-3; TRBD2 agrees at 8 bases. The trim removed 5 bases at V and 3 bases at J, leaving 7 bases unmatched. The germline gives CDR1 SGHVS, CDR2 FQNEAQ. The CDR3 is 15 residues long. CDR3 bases: TGTGCCAGCAGCGGAGGTAGCGGGATTACAGATACGCAGTATTTT. It codes for CASSGGSGITDTQYF.

V usage is TRBV15 and J usage is TRBJ1-1; TRBD1 aligns across 8 bases. Unmatched junction bases numbered 4, after V lost 3 bases and J lost 4 bases. The CDR3 is 14 residues long. Germline CDR1 and CDR2: LNHNV and YYDKDF (reference sequence). The CDR3 protein is CATSSDRGGTEAFF. CDR3 nucleotides: TGTGCCACCAGCAGCGACAGGGGTGGCACTGAAGCTTTCTTT.

Points on this clone: A much larger clone lies a single base off, so this may be a read error. Other nucleotide sequences in the sample specify the same CDR3. The chain carries TRBV18 and TRBJ1-1, with D possibly TRBD1 on 5 matching bases. The V gene lost 3 bases and the J gene lost 1 base, with 6 bases spanning the gap. Germline CDR1 is KGHSH and CDR2 is LQKENI. This CDR3 has 13 amino acids. The CDR3 protein is CASSPGQNTEAFF. In DNA, the CDR3 is TGTGCCAGCTCACCCGGACAGAACACTGAAGCTTTCTTT.

This chain joins TRBV5-4 and TRBJ1-6; D is perhaps TRBD1 (5 bases). The germline CDR1 and CDR2 sequences are SGHNT and YYREEE (reference sequence). Trimming removed 0 bases from V and 4 bases from J, with 14 bases in between. The CDR3 consists of 17 residues. The CDR3 protein is CASSLDGASLYNSPLHF. CDR3 nucleotides: TGTGCCAGCAGCTTGGATGGGGCCTCCTTATATAATTCACCCCTCCACTTT. Complete variable domain (other parts from reference TRBV5-4 and TRBJ1-6): ETGVTQSPTHLIKTRGQQVTLRCSSQSGHNTVSWYQQALGQGPQFIFQYYREEENGRGNFPPRFSGLQFPNYSSELNVNALELDDSALYLCASSLDGASLYNSPLHFGNGTRLTVT.

The chain combines TRBV7-2 with TRBJ2-5; D not resolved. The germline V gene encodes CDR1 SGHTA and CDR2 FQGNSA. The CDR3 consists of 13 residues. Trimming shortened V by 1 base and J by 3 bases, and 6 bases separated the two germline ends. As DNA, the CDR3 is TGTGCCAGCAGCTTAGATCCAGAAGAGACCCAGTACTTC. This encodes CASSLDPEETQYF.

The chain combines TRBV6-2 or TRBV6-3 with TRBJ1-2; 7 nucleotides agree with TRBD1. In germline, CDR1 is MNHEY, CDR2 SVGEGT. The CDR3 totals 13 residues. V shed 5 bases and J 4 bases; nucleotides not matched to a gene: 4. CDR3 amino acids: CASSPDRSYGYTF. The CDR3 region has the DNA TGTGCCAGCAGTCCGGACAGGAGCTATGGCTACACCTTC.

The V gene is TRBV5-1, the J gene TRBJ2-1; tentatively, D is TRBD2 (6 bases). Between the trimmed V and J ends, which lost 4 bases and 8 bases, there was a span of 19 bases. The length of the CDR3 is 15 residues. Germline V gene sequence: CDR1 SGHRS, CDR2 YFSETQ. CDR3 bases: TGCGCCAGCAGCAAGGGGACTGGCATGGTGGATGAGCAGTTCTTC. This codes for CASSKGTGMVDEQFF. The whole variable domain, remainder taken from reference TRBV5-1 and TRBJ2-1, is KAGVTQTPRYLIKTRGQQVTLSCSPISGHRSVSWYQQTPGQGLQFLFEYFSETQRNKGNFPGRFSGRQFSNSRSEMNVSTLELGDSALYLCASSKGTGMVDEQFFGPGTRLTVL.

The chain couples TRBV5-8 to TRBJ1-2; TRBD1 aligns across 9 bases. The CDR3 loop spans 15 amino acids. Per germline, CDR1 SGHTS and CDR2 YDEGEE. The junction had 7 bases not matched to a gene; V was cut back by 3 bases and J by 4 bases. CDR3 nucleotide sequence: TGTGCCAGCAGCTGGCCGGGACAGGGCGCCTATGGCTACACCTTC. Amino acids: CASSWPGQGAYGYTF.

This clone was recorded only once. V is TRBV5-6 and J is TRBJ1-2, with D maybe TRBD1 (5 bases). Per the germline V gene, CDR1 is SGHDT and CDR2 is YYEEEE. Trimming removed 0 bases at V and 8 bases at J, with 11 bases between. This CDR3 has 13 amino acids. CDR3 loop: CASSLARTGGYTF. In DNA, the CDR3 is TGTGCCAGCAGCTTGGCGAGAACAGGAGGCTACACCTTC.

The V and J genes are TRBV5-1 and TRBJ2-1, with 10 bases aligning to TRBD1. Germline values: CDR1 SGHRS, CDR2 YFSETQ. V shed 1 base and J 10 bases; nucleotides not matched to a gene: 11. The CDR3 sequence is 16 residues long. CDR3 in DNA: TGCGCCAGCAGCTTGCTTACGACAGGGGGCGAGGGGGAGCAGTTCTTC. It translates to CASSLLTTGGEGEQFF. Using reference TRBV5-1 and TRBJ2-1 for the parts outside the CDR3, the full variable domain is KAGVTQTPRYLIKTRGQQVTLSCSPISGHRSVSWYQQTPGQGLQFLFEYFSETQRNKGNFPGRFSGRQFSNSRSEMNVSTLELGDSALYLCASSLLTTGGEGEQFFGPGTRLTVL.